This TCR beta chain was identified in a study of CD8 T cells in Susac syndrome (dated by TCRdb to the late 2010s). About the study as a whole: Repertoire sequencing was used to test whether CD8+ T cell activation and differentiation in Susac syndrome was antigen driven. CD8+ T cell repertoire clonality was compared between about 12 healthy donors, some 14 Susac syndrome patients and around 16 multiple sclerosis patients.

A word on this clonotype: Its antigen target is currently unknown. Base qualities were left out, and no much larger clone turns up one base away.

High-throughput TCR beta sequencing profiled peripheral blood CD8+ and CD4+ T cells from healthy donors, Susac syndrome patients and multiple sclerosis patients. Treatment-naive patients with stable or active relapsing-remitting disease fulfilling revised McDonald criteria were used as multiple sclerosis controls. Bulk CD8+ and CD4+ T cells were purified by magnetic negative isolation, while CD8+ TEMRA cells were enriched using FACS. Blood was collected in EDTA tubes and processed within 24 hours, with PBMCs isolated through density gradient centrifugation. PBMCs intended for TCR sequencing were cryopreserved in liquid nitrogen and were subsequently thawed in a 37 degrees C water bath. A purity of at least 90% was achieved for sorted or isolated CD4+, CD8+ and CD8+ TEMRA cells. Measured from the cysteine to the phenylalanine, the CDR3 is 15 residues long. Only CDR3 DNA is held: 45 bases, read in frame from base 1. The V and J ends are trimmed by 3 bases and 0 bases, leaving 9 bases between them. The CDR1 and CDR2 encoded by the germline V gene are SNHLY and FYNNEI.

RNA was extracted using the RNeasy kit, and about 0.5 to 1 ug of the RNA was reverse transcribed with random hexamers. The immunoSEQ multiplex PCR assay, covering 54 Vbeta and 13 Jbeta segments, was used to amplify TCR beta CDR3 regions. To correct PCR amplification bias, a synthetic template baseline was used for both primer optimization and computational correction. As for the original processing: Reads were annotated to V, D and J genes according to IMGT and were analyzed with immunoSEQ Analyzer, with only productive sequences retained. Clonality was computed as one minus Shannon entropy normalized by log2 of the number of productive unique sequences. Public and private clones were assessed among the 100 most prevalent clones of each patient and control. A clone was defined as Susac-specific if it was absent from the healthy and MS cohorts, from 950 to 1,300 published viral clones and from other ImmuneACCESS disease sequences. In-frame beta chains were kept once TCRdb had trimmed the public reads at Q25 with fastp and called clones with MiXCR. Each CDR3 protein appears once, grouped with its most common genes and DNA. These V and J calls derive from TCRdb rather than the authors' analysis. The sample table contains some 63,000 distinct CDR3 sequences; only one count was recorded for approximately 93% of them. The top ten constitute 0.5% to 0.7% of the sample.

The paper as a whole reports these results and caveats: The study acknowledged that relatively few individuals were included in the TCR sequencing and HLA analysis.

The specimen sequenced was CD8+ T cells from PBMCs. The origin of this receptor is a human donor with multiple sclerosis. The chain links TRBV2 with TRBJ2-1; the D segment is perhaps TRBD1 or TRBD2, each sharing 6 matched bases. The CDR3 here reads CASSESGASYNEQFF. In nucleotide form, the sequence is TGTGCCAGCAGTGAGTCGGGGGCCTCCTACAATGAGCAGTTCTTC.